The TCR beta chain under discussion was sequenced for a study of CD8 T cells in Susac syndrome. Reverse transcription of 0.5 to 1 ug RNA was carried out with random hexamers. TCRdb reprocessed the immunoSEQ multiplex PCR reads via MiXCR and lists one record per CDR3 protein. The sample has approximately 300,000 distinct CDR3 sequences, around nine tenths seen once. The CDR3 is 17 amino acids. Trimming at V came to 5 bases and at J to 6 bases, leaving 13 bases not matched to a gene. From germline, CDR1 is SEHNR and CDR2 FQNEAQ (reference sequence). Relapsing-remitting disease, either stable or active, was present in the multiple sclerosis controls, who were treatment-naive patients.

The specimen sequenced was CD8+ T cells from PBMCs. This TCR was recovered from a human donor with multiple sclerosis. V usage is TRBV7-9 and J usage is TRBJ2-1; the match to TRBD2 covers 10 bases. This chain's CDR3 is CASSPPPLAGVFNEQFF. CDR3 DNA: TGTGCCAGCAGCCCACCCCCCCTAGCGGGGGTATTCAATGAGCAGTTCTTC.